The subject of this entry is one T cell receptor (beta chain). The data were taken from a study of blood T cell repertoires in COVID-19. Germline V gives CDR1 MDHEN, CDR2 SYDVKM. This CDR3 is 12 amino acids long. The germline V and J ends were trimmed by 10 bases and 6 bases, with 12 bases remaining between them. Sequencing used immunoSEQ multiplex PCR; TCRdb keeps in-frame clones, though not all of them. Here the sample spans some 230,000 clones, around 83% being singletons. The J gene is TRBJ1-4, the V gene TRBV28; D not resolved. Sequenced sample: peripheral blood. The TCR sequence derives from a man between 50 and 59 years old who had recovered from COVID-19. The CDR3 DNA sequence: TGTGCCACCCCCAGTTGCCATGAAAAACTGTTTTTT. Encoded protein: CATPSCHEKLFF. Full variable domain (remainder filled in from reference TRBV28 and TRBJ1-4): DVKVTQSSRYLVKRTGEKVFLECVQDMDHENMFWYRQDPGLGLRLIYFSYDVKMKEKGDIPEGYSVSREKKERFSLILESASTNQTSMYLCATPSCHEKLFFGSGTQLSVL.